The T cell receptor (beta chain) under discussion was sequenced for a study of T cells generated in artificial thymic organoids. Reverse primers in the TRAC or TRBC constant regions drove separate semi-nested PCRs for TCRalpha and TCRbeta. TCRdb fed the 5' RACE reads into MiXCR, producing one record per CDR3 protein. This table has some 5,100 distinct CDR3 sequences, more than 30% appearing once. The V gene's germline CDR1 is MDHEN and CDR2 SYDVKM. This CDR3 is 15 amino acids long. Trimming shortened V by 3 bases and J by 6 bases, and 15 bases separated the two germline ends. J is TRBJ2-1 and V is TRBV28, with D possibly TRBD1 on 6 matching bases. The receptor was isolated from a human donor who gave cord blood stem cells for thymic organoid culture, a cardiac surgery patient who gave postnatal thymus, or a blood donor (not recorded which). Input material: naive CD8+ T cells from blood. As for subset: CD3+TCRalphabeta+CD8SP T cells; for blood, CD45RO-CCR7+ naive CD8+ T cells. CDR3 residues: CASSLYRVFGNEQFF. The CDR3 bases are TGTGCCAGCAGTTTGTACAGGGTCTTCGGCAATGAGCAGTTCTTC.